These 27 T cell receptor beta chains came from one sample sequenced in a study of cytomegalovirus exposure and HLA in healthy donors. PCR employed 60 Vbeta and 13 Jbeta primers. The method was immunoSEQ multiplex PCR; TCRdb's version includes in-frame clones alone and lacks a portion of them. The profile shows 180,000 or so clones, roughly 74% of them singletons. The sequenced material came from PBMCs. These receptors all stem from a woman aged 40 to 50 in good health and CMV-seropositive.

This chain uses TRBV15 with TRBJ2-5; TRBD1 aligns across 9 bases. The CDR3 contains 16 residues. From germline, CDR1 is LNHNV and CDR2 YYDKDF (reference sequence). The ends lost 5 bases at V and 0 bases at J; junction bases unmatched: 7. The CDR3 loop is CATSEGGTGNQETQYF. The CDR3 region has the DNA TGTGCCACCAGCGAAGGTGGGACAGGGAACCAAGAGACCCAGTACTTC.

V and J are TRBV27 and TRBJ2-5, with 7 bases fitting TRBD1. Near its end, the DNA agrees better with TRBJ2-7, so the J call may be wrong. CDR3 length equals 14 residues. Germline values: CDR1 MNHEY, CDR2 SMNVEV (reference sequence). The CDR3 DNA sequence: TGTGCCAGCAGCGGACAGGCGGATCTCTACGAGCAGTACTTC. It yields the protein CASSGQADLYEQYF.

This chain joins TRBV27 and TRBJ2-7; possible D gene TRBD2, 6 bases. The CDR3 is 14 residues long. The V gene's germline CDR1 is MNHEY and CDR2 SMNVEV (reference sequence). Trimming pared 1 base from V and 4 bases from J, leaving 11 bases between. The CDR3 sequence: CASSLWGDGYEQYF. The CDR3 DNA is TGTGCCAGCAGTTTATGGGGGGACGGGTACGAGCAGTACTTC.

V and J are TRBV9 and TRBJ2-3, with D possibly TRBD1 on 5 matching bases. The CDR3 length is 14 residues. V lost 0 bases and J lost 4, with 9 bases in between. The germline V gene encodes CDR1 SGDLS and CDR2 YYNGEE. The CDR3 DNA follows: TGTGCCAGCAGCGTAGTGGGGCACCCAGATACGCAGTATTTT. Translated: CASSVVGHPDTQYF.

This clone was seen more than once but under ten times. The chain is built from TRBV4-1 and TRBJ2-1; 7 nucleotides agree with TRBD2. The CDR3 covers 16 residues. Germline V gene data show CDR1 as MGHRA and CDR2 as YSYEKL. Trimming removed 4 bases from V and 0 bases from J; junction bases left unmatched: 6. The CDR3 region is CASSLGGGSSYNEQFF. The CDR3 coding sequence is TGCGCCAGCAGCCTGGGGGGGGGTAGCTCCTACAATGAGCAGTTCTTC.

The gene calls are TRBV10-3 and TRBJ2-5, with 8 bases matching TRBD2. V shed 6 bases and J 2 bases; nucleotides not matched to a gene: 5. CDR3 length equals 14 residues. Looked up from germline, CDR1 is ENHRY and CDR2 is SYGVKD. CDR3: CAIRERGIQETQYF. Written as DNA, the CDR3 is TGTGCCATCAGAGAGCGGGGGATACAAGAGACCCAGTACTTC.

The V and J genes are TRBV5-1 and TRBJ2-5; 8 positions match TRBD2. CDR3 length: 15 amino acids. Germline assignment: CDR1 SGHRS and CDR2 YFSETQ. Germline trimming cut 4 bases from V and 2 bases from J; bases unmatched to any gene: 7. The CDR3 bases are TGCGCCAGCAGCCCCGGGGGGGGGCTTCAAGAGACCCAGTACTTC. Translating it yields CASSPGGGLQETQYF.

V usage is TRBV19 and J usage is TRBJ1-5, with D maybe TRBD1 (6 bases). Trimming removed 7 bases from V and 6 bases from J, with 13 bases in between. The CDR3 totals 13 residues. Germline V gene sequence: CDR1 LNHDA, CDR2 SQIVND (reference sequence). The CDR3 DNA reads as TGTGCCAGTACCCCCCTGGACAGTCAGCCCCAGCATTTT. This translates into CASTPLDSQPQHF.

The CDR3 loop reads CASSPGTSGSYEQYF. CDR3 DNA sequence: TGTGCCAGCAGTCCGGGGACTAGCGGGTCCTACGAGCAGTACTTC. The rearrangement uses TRBV6-1 and TRBJ2-7; 12 nucleotides agree with TRBD2. V lost 5 bases, J lost 1 base, and 3 bases stayed unmatched. Germline V gives CDR1 MNHNS, CDR2 SASEGT. This CDR3 comprises 15 residues.

The rearrangement links TRBV25-1 to TRBJ2-1; 12 bases match TRBD2. V was pared by 2 bases and J by 10 bases, with 9 bases of the junction left unmatched. Germline-derived CDR1 and CDR2 are MGHDK and SYGVNS. CDR3 length: 16 amino acids. CDR3 nucleotide sequence: TGTGCCAGCAGTGAAGGAGGGACTAGCGGGCTCGGGGAGCAGTTCTTC. Amino acid sequence: CASSEGGTSGLGEQFF.

V gene TRBV29-1 combines with J gene TRBJ2-1; tentative D call: TRBD2 (6 bases). The CDR3 runs to 11 residues. CDR1 and CDR2 from the germline V gene are SQVTM and ANQGSEA. Trimming stripped 6 bases from V and 8 bases from J, with 11 bases between. The CDR3 DNA sequence: TGCAGCGTGCGACTAGTTGATGAGCAGTTCTTC. Amino acids: CSVRLVDEQFF.

The CDR3 DNA reads as TGTGCCAGCAGTACCCTCGACGGGGTGAGACAGGGTGAGCAGTTCTTC. This translates into CASSTLDGVRQGEQFF. The V and J genes are TRBV28 and TRBJ2-1; TRBD1 matches 7 bases. Germline loops: CDR1 MDHEN, CDR2 SYDVKM. With 5 bases clipped from V and 9 bases from J, the junction kept 16 bases outside the gene matches. This CDR3 spans 16 amino acids.

As for this clone: Compared with germline, one end of the junction differs, possibly owing to a read error. The V call is TRBV7-9, the J call TRBJ1-2; tentative D call: TRBD1 (5 bases). This CDR3 contains 14 residues. The germline V gene encodes CDR1 SEHNR and CDR2 FQNEAQ (reference sequence). Written as DNA, the CDR3 is TGTTCCAGCAGCTTGGGGGACTTAAACTATGGCTACACCTTC. This sequence encodes CSSSLGDLNYGYTF.

The V call is TRBV19, the J call TRBJ2-7; TRBD1 aligns across 8 bases. The germline V gene encodes CDR1 LNHDA and CDR2 SQIVND (reference sequence). V shed 8 bases, J shed 1 base, and the junction held 7 bases outside the gene matches. This CDR3 comprises 14 residues. The CDR3 sequence is CASRSQGASYEQYF. In DNA, the CDR3 is TGTGCCAGTCGTAGCCAGGGGGCGTCCTACGAGCAGTACTTC.

V gene TRBV21-1 combines with J gene TRBJ2-1; the D call of TRBD2 is as the table states it, not checked on the DNA. TRBV21-1 is an annotated pseudogene. This CDR3 comprises 15 residues. CDR3 in DNA: TGTGCCAGCAGCTCTAGCGGGACCGCCTACAATGAGCAGTTCTTC. As protein: CASSSSGTAYNEQFF.

V and J are TRBV19 and TRBJ2-1; D might be TRBD2 (6 bases). CDR1 and CDR2 from the germline V gene are LNHDA and SQIVND (reference sequence). CDR3 length equals 13 residues. Trimming removed 3 bases at V and 5 bases at J, with 8 bases between. CDR3 protein: CASSMTRDNEQFF. The CDR3 DNA reads TGTGCCAGTAGTATGACTAGAGACAATGAGCAGTTCTTC.

V and J are TRBV7-3 and TRBJ2-1; 10 bases are a match to TRBD2. From germline, CDR1 is SGHTA and CDR2 FQGTGA. This CDR3 spans 14 amino acids. J gave up 4 bases and V 5 bases, and 2 bases lay outside the gene matches. The CDR3 region has the DNA TGTGCCAGCAGCGCAGCGGGAGGGTACAATGAGCAGTTCTTC. This gives the protein CASSAAGGYNEQFF.

A word on this clone: Other DNA sequences of this sample code for an identical CDR3. The chain combines TRBV30 with TRBJ1-1; 8 bases line up with TRBD1. After removal of 5 bases from V and 2 bases from J, the junction contained 4 bases not matched to a gene. CDR1 and CDR2 (germline): GTSNPN, SVGIG (reference sequence). This CDR3 has 13 residues. The chain's CDR3 is CAWDRGRNTEAFF. The DNA for the CDR3 is TGTGCCTGGGACAGGGGTCGCAACACTGAAGCTTTCTTT.

A few counts support this clone. J is TRBJ1-2 and V is TRBV15; 12 bases align to TRBD1. The J segment lost 7 bases and the V segment lost 0 bases, leaving 6 bases of the junction unmatched. The CDR3 totals 16 residues. Germline V gives CDR1 LNHNV, CDR2 YYDKDF (reference sequence). The CDR3 loop reads CATSRDSGTGGSGYTF. The CDR3 nucleotides read TGTGCCACCAGCAGAGATTCAGGGACAGGGGGCAGTGGCTACACCTTC. The whole variable domain, filled in from reference TRBV15 and TRBJ1-2, reads DAMVIQNPRYQVTQFGKPVTLSCSQTLNHNVMYWYQQKSSQAPKLLFHYYDKDFNNEADTPDNFQSRRPNTSFCFLDIRSPGLGDTAMYLCATSRDSGTGGSGYTFGSGTRLTVV.

The chain is built from TRBV30 and TRBJ2-3; tentatively, D is TRBD2 (6 bases). CDR3 size: 16 residues. The germline CDR1 and CDR2 sequences are GTSNPN and SVGIG (reference sequence). The germline V and J ends were trimmed by 5 bases and 1 base, with 19 bases remaining between them. This CDR3 is CAWSPDWGVGTDTQYF. The CDR3 DNA is TGTGCCTGGTCTCCCGACTGGGGGGTTGGCACAGATACGCAGTATTTT.

The V call is TRBV25-1, the J call TRBJ2-2, with 10 bases aligning to TRBD1. The junction had 6 bases not matched to a gene; V was cut back by 2 bases and J by 6 bases. Germline V gene lookup returns CDR1 MGHDK and CDR2 SYGVNS. The CDR3 loop spans 16 amino acids. In DNA, the CDR3 is TGTGCCAGCAGTGAAATCTGGACAGGGGGGGCCGGGGAGCTGTTTTTT. This codes for CASSEIWTGGAGELFF.

V usage is TRBV6-1 and J usage is TRBJ2-7; TRBD2 is a possible D gene (5 bases). Germline V gene data show CDR1 as MNHNS and CDR2 as SASEGT. The CDR3 has 14 amino acids. Deletions cut 5 bases from V and 0 bases from J, with 11 bases between. The CDR3 loop reads CASSPTGSSYEQYF. Written as DNA, the CDR3 is TGTGCCAGCAGTCCGACGGGGAGCTCCTACGAGCAGTACTTC.

The CDR3 nucleotides are TGCGCCAGCAGCCCGGCCCCAGGGGCCTACGAGCAGTACTTC. It encodes CASSPAPGAYEQYF. The chain is built from TRBV5-1 and TRBJ2-7; a weak D match, TRBD1 (6 bases). This CDR3 comprises 14 residues. Germline CDR1 and CDR2: SGHRS and YFSETQ. Between the trimmed V and J ends, which lost 4 bases and 2 bases, there was a span of 13 bases.

This chain uses TRBV7-3 with TRBJ2-2; tentatively, D is TRBD1 (6 bases). The CDR3 runs 14 residues. The V gene lost 2 bases and the J gene lost 8 bases, with 12 bases spanning the gap. Germline-derived CDR1 and CDR2 are SGHTA and FQGTGA. The CDR3 sequence: CASSLEAGTGELFF. CDR3 in DNA: TGTGCCAGCAGCTTAGAAGCCGGGACAGGGGAGCTGTTTTTT.

The chain combines TRBV7-9 with TRBJ1-1, with 11 bases that match TRBD1. CDR3 size: 16 residues. V gave up 5 bases and J gave up 3 bases; unmatched junction bases: 8. CDR1 is SEHNR, CDR2 FQNEAQ, per germline (reference sequence). CDR3 loop: CASSKDRGPLDTEAFF. The CDR3 bases are TGTGCCAGCAGCAAGGACAGGGGGCCCCTGGACACTGAAGCTTTCTTT.

The J gene is TRBJ2-3, the V gene TRBV15, with TRBD2 matching over 11 bases. The CDR3 runs 17 residues. V trimming: 1 base; J trimming: 4 bases; junction bases outside the gene matches: 7. The germline V gene has CDR1 LNHNV and CDR2 YYDKDF (reference sequence). CDR3 DNA: TGTGCCACCAGCAGAGTTATTAGCGGGAGGGGGGCAGATACGCAGTATTTT. Its translation is CATSRVISGRGADTQYF.

The chain has TRBV18 and TRBJ1-2; no clear D. V was clipped by 3 bases and J by 8 bases, with 10 bases between them. Germline V gene sequence: CDR1 KGHSH, CDR2 LQKENI. The CDR3 length is 12 residues. CDR3 nucleotide sequence: TGTGCCAGCTCACCTCGGGAAGGGGGCTACACCTTC. It encodes CASSPREGGYTF.